The entry below describes one TCR beta chain. The antigen remains undetermined. This sample stems from a study of human versus mouse CDR3 diversity and MHC coevolution. Assay: immunoSEQ multiplex PCR; the TCRdb copy retains only in-frame clones and omits some. The table has fewer than 80,000 clones, around 90% seen once. Germline V CDR1 and CDR2: SGHDT, YYEEEE. With 3 bases removed from V and 4 bases from J, the gap between germline ends came to 14 bases. The CDR3 has 15 amino acids. Naive CD4 T cells, CD45RO-negative and CD62L-positive, were flow-sorted from PBMCs. Whole-study findings and limits: Among all groups, most of the three human donors showed least clonal inequality.

The TCR was taken from a person aged 30 to 69 in good health. Sequencing was done on a sample of naive CD4+ T cells from blood. Subset specified: CD45RO-negative CD62L-positive naive CD4 T cells. The J gene is TRBJ2-1, the V gene TRBV5-6, with unresolved D. The CDR3 nucleotides read TGTGCCAGCAGCTCTGGAGCCAGCCAATACAATGAGCAGTTCTTC. It yields the protein CASSSGASQYNEQFF.